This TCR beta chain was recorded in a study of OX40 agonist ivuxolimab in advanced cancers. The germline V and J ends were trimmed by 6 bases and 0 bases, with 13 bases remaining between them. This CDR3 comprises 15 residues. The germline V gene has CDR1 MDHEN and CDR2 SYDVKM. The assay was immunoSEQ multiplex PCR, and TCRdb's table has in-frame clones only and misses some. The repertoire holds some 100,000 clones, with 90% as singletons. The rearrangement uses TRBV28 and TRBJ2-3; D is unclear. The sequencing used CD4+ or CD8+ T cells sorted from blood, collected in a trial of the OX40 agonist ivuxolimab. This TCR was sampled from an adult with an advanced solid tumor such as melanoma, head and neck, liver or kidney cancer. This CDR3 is CASRFFWGSTDTQYF. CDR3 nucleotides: TGTGCCAGCAGATTTTTCTGGGGTAGCACAGATACGCAGTATTTT.